Listed below are T cell receptor beta chains from one sample, sequenced in a study of T cell repertoires in aging, cancer and after chemotherapy. MiXCR, applied by TCRdb to the multiplex PCR reads, yields one record per CDR3 protein. The sample consists of roughly 8,600 distinct CDR3 sequences, 25% of them appearing once. The sequenced sample consisted of blood. The source is a human donor with a blood cancer. CDR3s leave out the opening cysteine and the closing phenylalanine or tryptophan.

>TRBV6-5|13
ASSPIGTGVDGYT
>TRBV5-1|13
ASSLDGTASYEQY
>TRBV6-5|13
ASSPSGTGVGEQY
>TRBV6-5|13
ASSRTGGSNQPQH
>TRBV11-1|13
ASSLVRVQRETQY
>TRBV6-2/TRBV6-3|15
ASNTRTSGPSPDTQY
>TRBV19|11
ASQGARSTEAF
>TRBV6-2/TRBV6-3|13
ASSPPRGEAYEQY
>TRBV11-2|13
ASSLERQGNNEQF
>TRBV7-2|14
ASSDPGTGRTGELF